This TCR beta chain emerged from a study of CD8 T cells in ankylosing spondylitis. V was shortened by 2 bases and J by 2 bases, with 14 bases between the two germline ends. CDR3 length: 16 amino acids. Germline values: CDR1 SGHKS, CDR2 YYEKEE (reference sequence). Study-level findings and limits: Disease-linked clones reportedly concentrated significantly in matched ankylosing spondylitis synovial fluid. Roughly eight highly homologous variants formed a TCR beta motif that appeared characteristic of ankylosing spondylitis blood. Certain motif variants had earlier appeared in reactive arthritis synovial fluid and blood.

Each TCR beta library was made by quantitative 5'-RACE that incorporated molecular barcodes. Via MiXCR, TCRdb re-called the 5' RACE reads, giving one row per CDR3 protein. Seen here are some 840,000 distinct CDR3 sequences, 12% observed once, and the top ten hold just over 0.5%. Worth noting for this clonotype: Antigen unknown.

The chain combines TRBV5-5 with TRBJ1-5, with D tentatively TRBD1 (6 bases). The source material was blood, either unsorted or a sorted T cell fraction (not recorded which). The TCR sequence derives from a male donor with ankylosing spondylitis. CDR3 sequence: CASSLNPQGGNQPQHF. The DNA for the CDR3 is TGTGCCAGCAGCTTAAACCCACAGGGAGGCAATCAGCCCCAGCATTTT.